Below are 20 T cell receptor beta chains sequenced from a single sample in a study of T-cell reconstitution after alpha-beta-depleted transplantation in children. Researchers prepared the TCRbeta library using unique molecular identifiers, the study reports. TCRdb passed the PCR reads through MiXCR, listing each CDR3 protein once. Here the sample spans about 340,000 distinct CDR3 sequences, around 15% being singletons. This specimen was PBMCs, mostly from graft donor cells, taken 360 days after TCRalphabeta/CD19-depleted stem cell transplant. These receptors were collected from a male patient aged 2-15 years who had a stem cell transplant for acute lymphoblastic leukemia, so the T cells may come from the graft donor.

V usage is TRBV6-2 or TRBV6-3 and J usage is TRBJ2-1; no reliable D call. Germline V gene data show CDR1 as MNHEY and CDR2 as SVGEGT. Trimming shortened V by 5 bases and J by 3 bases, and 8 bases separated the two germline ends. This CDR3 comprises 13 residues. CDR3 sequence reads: CASSLYSYNEQFF. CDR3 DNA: TGTGCCAGCAGTCTTTACAGCTACAATGAGCAGTTCTTC.

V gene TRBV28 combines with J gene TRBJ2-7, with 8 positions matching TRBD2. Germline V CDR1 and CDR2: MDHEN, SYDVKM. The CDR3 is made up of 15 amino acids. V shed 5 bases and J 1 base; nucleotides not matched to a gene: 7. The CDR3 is CASSGLAGFSYEQYF. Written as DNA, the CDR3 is TGTGCCAGCAGTGGCCTAGCGGGCTTTTCCTACGAGCAGTACTTC.

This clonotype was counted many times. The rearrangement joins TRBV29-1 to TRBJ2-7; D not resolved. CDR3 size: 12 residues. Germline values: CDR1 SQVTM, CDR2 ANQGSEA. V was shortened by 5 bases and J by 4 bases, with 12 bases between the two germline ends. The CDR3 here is CSVPDKGYEQYF. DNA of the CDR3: TGCAGCGTTCCCGACAAAGGATACGAGCAGTACTTC.

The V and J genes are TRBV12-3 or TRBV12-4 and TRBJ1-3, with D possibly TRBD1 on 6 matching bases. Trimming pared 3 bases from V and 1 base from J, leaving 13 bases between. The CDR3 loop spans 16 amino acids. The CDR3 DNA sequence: TGTGCCAGCAGTTTCGGGGGCACCCGATCTGGAAACACCATATATTTT. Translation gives CASSFGGTRSGNTIYF.

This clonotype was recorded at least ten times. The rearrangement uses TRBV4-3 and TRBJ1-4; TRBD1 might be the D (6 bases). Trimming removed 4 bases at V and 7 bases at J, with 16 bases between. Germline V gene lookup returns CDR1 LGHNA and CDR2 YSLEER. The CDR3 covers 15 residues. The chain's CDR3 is CASSPLQGRVEKLFF. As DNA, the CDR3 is TGCGCCAGCAGCCCGCTACAGGGTCGGGTTGAAAAACTGTTTTTT.

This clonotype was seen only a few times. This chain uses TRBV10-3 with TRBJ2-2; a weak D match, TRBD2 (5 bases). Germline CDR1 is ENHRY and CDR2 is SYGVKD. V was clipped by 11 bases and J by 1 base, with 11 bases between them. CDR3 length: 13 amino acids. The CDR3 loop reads CAATRENTGELFF. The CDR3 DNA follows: TGTGCCGCGACGAGGGAGAACACCGGGGAGCTGTTTTTT.

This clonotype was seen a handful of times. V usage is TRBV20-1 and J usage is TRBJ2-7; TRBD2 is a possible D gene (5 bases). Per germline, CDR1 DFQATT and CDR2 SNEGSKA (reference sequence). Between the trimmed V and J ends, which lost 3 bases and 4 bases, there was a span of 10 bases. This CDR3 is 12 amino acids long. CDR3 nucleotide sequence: TGCAGTGCTAGTAGACTAACATACGAGCAGTACTTC. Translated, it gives CSASRLTYEQYF.

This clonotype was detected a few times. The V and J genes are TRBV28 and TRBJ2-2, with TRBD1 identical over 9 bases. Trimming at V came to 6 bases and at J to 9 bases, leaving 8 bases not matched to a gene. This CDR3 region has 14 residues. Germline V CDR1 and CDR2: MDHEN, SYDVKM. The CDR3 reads CASRRRQGVRELFF. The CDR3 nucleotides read TGTGCCAGCAGGCGTCGACAGGGGGTCCGGGAGCTGTTTTTT.

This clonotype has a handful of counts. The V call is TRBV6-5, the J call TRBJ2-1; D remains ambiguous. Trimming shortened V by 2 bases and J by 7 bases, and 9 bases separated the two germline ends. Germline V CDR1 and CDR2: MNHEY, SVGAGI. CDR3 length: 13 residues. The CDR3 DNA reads TGTGCCAGCAGTTACGCGGTGGGGAATGAGCAGTTCTTC. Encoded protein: CASSYAVGNEQFF.

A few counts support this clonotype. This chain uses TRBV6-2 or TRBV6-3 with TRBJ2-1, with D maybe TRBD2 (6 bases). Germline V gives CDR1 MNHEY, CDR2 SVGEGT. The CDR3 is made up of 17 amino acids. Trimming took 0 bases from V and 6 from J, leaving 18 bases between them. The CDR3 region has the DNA TGTGCCAGCAGTTACTCCAAACTAGCTCTACCGTTCAATGAGCAGTTCTTC. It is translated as CASSYSKLALPFNEQFF.

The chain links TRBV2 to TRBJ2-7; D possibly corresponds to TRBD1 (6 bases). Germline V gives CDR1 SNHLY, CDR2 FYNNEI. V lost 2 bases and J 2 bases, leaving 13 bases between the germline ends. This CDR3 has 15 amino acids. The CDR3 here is CASSERTVYTYEQYF. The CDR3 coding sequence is TGTGCCAGCAGTGAAAGGACAGTTTACACCTACGAGCAGTACTTC.

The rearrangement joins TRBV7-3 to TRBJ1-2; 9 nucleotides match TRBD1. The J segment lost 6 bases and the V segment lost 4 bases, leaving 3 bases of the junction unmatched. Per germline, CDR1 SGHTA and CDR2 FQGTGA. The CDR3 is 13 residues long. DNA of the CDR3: TGTGCCAGCAGCTCGGGACAGGGAAATGGCTACACCTTC. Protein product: CASSSGQGNGYTF.

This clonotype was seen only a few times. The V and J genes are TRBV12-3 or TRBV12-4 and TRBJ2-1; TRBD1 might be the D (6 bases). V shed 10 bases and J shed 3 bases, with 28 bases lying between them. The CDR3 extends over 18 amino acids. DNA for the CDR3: TGTGCCATCACCTTTGTGGTGGGGGCCGGGAATAGCTACAATGAGCAGTTCTTC. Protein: CAITFVVGAGNSYNEQFF.

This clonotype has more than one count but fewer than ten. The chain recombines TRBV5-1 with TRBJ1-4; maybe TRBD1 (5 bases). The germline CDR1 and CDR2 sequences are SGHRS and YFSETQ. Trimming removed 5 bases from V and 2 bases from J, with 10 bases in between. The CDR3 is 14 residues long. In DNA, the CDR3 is TGCGCCAGCAGGGAGGGGAGCACTAATGAAAAACTGTTTTTT. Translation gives CASREGSTNEKLFF.

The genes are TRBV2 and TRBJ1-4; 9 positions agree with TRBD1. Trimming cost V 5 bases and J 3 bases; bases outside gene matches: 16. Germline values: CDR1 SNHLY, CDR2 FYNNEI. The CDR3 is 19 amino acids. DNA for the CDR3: TGTGCCAGCAGTCTAACAGGGGGCGGATATAGAGCAGCTAATGAAAAACTGTTTTTT. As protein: CASSLTGGGYRAANEKLFF.

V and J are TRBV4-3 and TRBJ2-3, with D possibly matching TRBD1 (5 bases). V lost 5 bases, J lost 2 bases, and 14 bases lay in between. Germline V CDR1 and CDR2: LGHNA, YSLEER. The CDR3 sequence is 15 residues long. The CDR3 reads CASSYQTASTDTQYF. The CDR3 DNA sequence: TGCGCCAGCAGCTACCAGACAGCCTCCACAGATACGCAGTATTTT.

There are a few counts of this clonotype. The CDR3 loop is CSARLASGYNEQFF. The CDR3, as DNA: TGCAGTGCTAGACTTGCTAGCGGCTACAATGAGCAGTTCTTC. The genes are TRBV20-1 and TRBJ2-1; 7 bases match TRBD2. The V and J ends lost 2 bases and 3 bases, in that order; junction bases with no gene match: 4. Germline V gives CDR1 DFQATT, CDR2 SNEGSKA (reference sequence). This CDR3 contains 14 residues.

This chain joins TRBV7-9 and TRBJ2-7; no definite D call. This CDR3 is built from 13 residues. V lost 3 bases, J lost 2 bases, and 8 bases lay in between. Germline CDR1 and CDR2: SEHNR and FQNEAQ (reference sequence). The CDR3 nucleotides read TGTGCCAGCAGCTTGACGGAGACCTACGAGCAGTACTTC. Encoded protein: CASSLTETYEQYF.

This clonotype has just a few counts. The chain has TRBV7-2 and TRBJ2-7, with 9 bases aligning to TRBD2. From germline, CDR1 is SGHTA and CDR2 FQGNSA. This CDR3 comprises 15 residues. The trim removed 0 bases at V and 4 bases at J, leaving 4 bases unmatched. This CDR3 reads CASSLALAGTYEQYF. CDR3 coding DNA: TGTGCCAGCAGCTTAGCCCTAGCGGGAACGTACGAGCAGTACTTC.

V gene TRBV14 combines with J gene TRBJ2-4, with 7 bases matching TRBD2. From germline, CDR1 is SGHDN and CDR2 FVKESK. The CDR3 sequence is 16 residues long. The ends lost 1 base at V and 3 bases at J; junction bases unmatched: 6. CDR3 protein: CASSQGAGRGKNIQYF. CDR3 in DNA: TGTGCCAGCAGCCAAGGAGCGGGAAGAGGCAAAAACATTCAGTACTTC.